This T cell receptor (beta chain) was retrieved from a study of vaccination effects on CD4 cells after COVID-19. When around 10 days of culture had elapsed, CD4+ T cells were isolated. Negative nucleocapsid antibody tests before and after vaccination confirmed no previous SARS-CoV-2 infection. Cells had half their medium changed to IL-2 medium on days 3 and 7. TCRdb's table, derived via immunoSEQ multiplex PCR, lists solely in-frame clones and lacks some. The sample shows over 65,000 clones, roughly three quarters of them seen only once. The CDR3 is made up of 13 amino acids. Deletions cut 0 bases from V and 6 bases from J, with 9 bases between. Germline assignment: CDR1 SQVTM and CDR2 ANQGSEA. This clone was counted a single time. The antigen remains undetermined.

V and J are TRBV29-1 and TRBJ2-4, with unresolved D. Sample: CD4+ T cells from PBMCs cultured without peptide, taken before COVID-19 vaccination. The receptor was isolated from a human donor who received a COVID-19 vaccine. The CDR3 sequence is CSVEEGFGNIQYF. In DNA, the CDR3 is TGCAGCGTTGAAGAAGGGTTCGGAAACATTCAGTACTTC.